Listed below are T cell receptor beta chains from one sample, sequenced in a study of blood T cell repertoires in COVID-19. TCRdb keeps only in-frame clones here, not all; method: immunoSEQ multiplex PCR. The table includes tens of thousands of clones, 70% to 90% detected once. What was sequenced was peripheral blood. These receptors originate from a man in his 60s with acute or convalescent COVID-19. Both conserved end residues are part of each CDR3. The D gene is left open where the match is weak. Clone size is shown for a subset of rows, as once, few, many or a class of expanded clone.

abundance	v_gene	j_gene	d_gene	CDR3nt	CDR3aa
.	TRBV19	TRBJ2-1	.	TGTGCCAGTAGTCCCCCCGGGCGGGACGGGTACAATGAGCAGTTCTTC	CASSPPGRDGYNEQFF
.	TRBV5-4	TRBJ2-7	TRBD1	TGTGCCAGCAGCGCCGGACAGGGTGGCATTTTCGGCAACGAGCAGTACTTC	CASSAGQGGIFGNEQYF
.	TRBV6-5	TRBJ1-4	.	TGTGCCAGCAGTTACGCGGGGGCGCGGGATGAAAAACTGTTTTTT	CASSYAGARDEKLFF
once	TRBV7-8	TRBJ1-1	.	TGTGCCAGCAGCTTAGGAGCAGGCCGCCGACTGAACACTGAAGCTTTCTTT	CASSLGAGRRLNTEAFF
.	TRBV30	TRBJ2-7	.	TGTGCCTGGAGCCCCAGGACAAAGCGTGCCTACGAGCAGTACTTC	CAWSPRTKRAYEQYF
.	TRBV28	TRBJ1-4	TRBD1	TGTGCCAGCAGTTTCAAGGGGGCAGCTAATGAAAAACTGTTTTTT	CASSFKGAANEKLFF
.	TRBV5-5	TRBJ1-1	TRBD1	TGTGCCAGCAGCTTGGCCCGGGACAGGAACACTGAAGCTTTCTTT	CASSLARDRNTEAFF
.	TRBV7-9	TRBJ2-5	TRBD2	TGTGCCAGCAGCCCTCGACTAGCGGGAGGGCTGGAGACCCAGTACTTC	CASSPRLAGGLETQYF
.	TRBV6-6	TRBJ2-7	TRBD2	TGTGCCAGCAGTCAGGGACTAGCGGGAGTTCGCGAGCAGTACTTC	CASSQGLAGVREQYF
few	TRBV6-2/TRBV6-3	TRBJ1-1	TRBD1	TGTGCCAGCAGTCGTGCCGGGACAGGGATCGGGATGAACACTGAAGCTTTCTTT	CASSRAGTGIGMNTEAFF
.	TRBV7-8	TRBJ1-1	.	TGTGCCAGCAGCTTAGTCTCCCCCCTAGCTCAGGGGTTGAAAGACACTGAAGCTTTCTTT	CASSLVSPLAQGLKDTEAFF
once	TRBV13	TRBJ2-3	.	TGTGCCAGCAGCTTATTTCAGTTCACAGATACGCAGTATTTT	CASSLFQFTDTQYF
.	TRBV7-3	TRBJ2-2	.	TGTGCCAGCAGCTTAGTGGGAGGCGGCGGGGAGCTGTTTTTT	CASSLVGGGGELFF
.	TRBV7-9	TRBJ1-2	.	TGTGCCAGCAGCTCCGACTCTCGGCCCTATGGCTACACCTTC	CASSSDSRPYGYTF
once	TRBV7-9	TRBJ1-5	.	TGTGCCAGCAGCTTCCCAGGGGAAGGTCAGCCCCAGCATTTT	CASSFPGEGQPQHF
.	TRBV28	TRBJ2-2	.	TGTGCCAGCAGGGCCTGGGCGGGCAACACCGGGGAGCTGTTTTTT	CASRAWAGNTGELFF
few	TRBV7-9	TRBJ1-6	TRBD1	TGTGCCAGCATGGGAACAGGGGTCAATAATTCACCCCTCCACTTT	CASMGTGVNNSPLHF
once	TRBV19	TRBJ1-5	TRBD1	TGTGCCAGTAGTACCGGGACAGGCCCTCTCCAGCCCCAGCATTTT	CASSTGTGPLQPQHF